This TCR beta chain is drawn from a study of cytomegalovirus exposure and HLA in healthy donors. Clones were read by immunoSEQ multiplex PCR, and TCRdb kept only the in-frame ones, dropping some. This sample yields about 200,000 clones, of which roughly 77% are seen a single time; around 1.2% belongs to the top ten. The CDR3 has 18 residues. Trimming took 3 bases from V and 0 from J; bases not matched to a gene: 10. Germline CDR1 SGHNT, CDR2 YYREEE (reference sequence). This rearrangement joins TRBV5-4 to TRBJ1-3; 9 bases are shared with TRBD1. Sequenced input: PBMCs. This receptor was identified in a woman aged 30 to 39 in good health and CMV-seronegative. The CDR3: CASSSPGTGTISGNTIYF. CDR3 nucleotides: TGTGCCAGCAGCTCCCCCGGGACAGGGACAATCTCTGGAAACACCATATATTTT.